The T cell receptor beta chain described here comes from a study of blood T cell repertoires in COVID-19. The CDR3 is made up of 15 amino acids. In germline, CDR1 is MNHEY, CDR2 SVGAGI. Trimming took 5 bases from V and 0 from J; bases not matched to a gene: 4. TCRdb's table, derived via immunoSEQ multiplex PCR, lists solely in-frame clones and lacks some. The data show approximately 84,000 clones, with under 85% seen just once and roughly 29% held by the top ten. This TCR derives from a woman older than 75 with acute or convalescent COVID-19. The chain combines TRBV6-5 with TRBJ2-1, with 7 positions matching TRBD1. The sequenced sample was peripheral blood. The CDR3 spells CASSPRDSSYNEQFF. DNA for the CDR3: TGTGCCAGCAGTCCCCGGGACAGCTCCTACAATGAGCAGTTCTTC.